The rows below give T cell receptor beta chains drawn from one sample of a study of blood T cell repertoires in COVID-19. Using immunoSEQ multiplex PCR, the repertoire was profiled, and TCRdb retains in-frame clones only, with some absent. Of about 170,000 clones listed, approximately 85% are singletons. The material sequenced was peripheral blood. Receptors were obtained from a man older than 75 with COVID-19, enrolled during active disease. Each CDR3 is given with its conserved first and last residue. The D gene is left open where the match is weak. A clone size is listed for some rows: how often the clone was seen (once, few, many), or a class if it is expanded.

TRBV7-9	TRBD1	TRBJ1-5	.	TGTGCCAGCAGCTCCGGGACAGGGACTCAGCCCCAGCATTTT	CASSSGTGTQPQHF
TRBV19	TRBD1	TRBJ1-5	.	TGTGCCAGTAACAGGGGCGGCAATCAGCCCCAGCATTTT	CASNRGGNQPQHF
TRBV11-3	.	TRBJ1-1	.	TGTGCCAGCAGCACCTATAGGACAGCTTATGAAGCTTTCTTT	CASSTYRTAYEAFF
TRBV2	.	TRBJ1-5	.	TGTGCCAGCAGTGAAGCGGAGAATCAGCCCCAGCATTTT	CASSEAENQPQHF
TRBV9	.	TRBJ1-3	.	TGTGCCAGCAGCGTAACGAGCTCTGGAAACACCATATATTTT	CASSVTSSGNTIYF
TRBV3-1/TRBV3-2	.	TRBJ2-2	.	TGTGCCAGCAGCCAACAAAGTAGCCCCCGGGGCGGGGAGCTGTTTTTT	CASSQQSSPRGGELFF
TRBV13	.	TRBJ1-1	.	TGTGCCAGCAGCTTAGGCCAAGCCCTGAACACTGAAGCTTTCTTT	CASSLGQALNTEAFF
TRBV4-1	TRBD2	TRBJ2-1	.	TGCGCCAGCAGCCAGGGAGCTCGCGGGGGCTACAATGAGCAGTTCTTC	CASSQGARGGYNEQFF
TRBV3-1/TRBV3-2	.	TRBJ1-6	once	TGTGCCAGCAGCCAAGCGGCAGGCCCTAAAGGAAATTCACCCCTCCACTTT	CASSQAAGPKGNSPLHF
TRBV6-6	.	TRBJ1-5	.	TGTGCCAGCAGTTACAACGGGGGAAGCAATCAGCCCCAGCATTTT	CASSYNGGSNQPQHF
TRBV18	.	TRBJ1-5	once	TGTGCCAGCTCAATCCCCGTACAGGGCGTCAATCAGCCCCAGCATTTT	CASSIPVQGVNQPQHF
TRBV20-1	.	TRBJ2-7	.	TGCAGTGCTAGAGCAGGTCACGAGCAGTACTTC	CSARAGHEQYF
TRBV4-2	TRBD2	TRBJ2-1	once	TGTGCCAGCAGCCAAGCCTTTGCTAGCGGGGGGGCATCCAATGAGCAGTTCTTC	CASSQAFASGGASNEQFF
TRBV9	.	TRBJ1-2	once	TGTGCCAGCAGCCAACAGACAGAAAGCCCCCACTACACCTTC	CASSQQTESPHYTF
TRBV6-1	TRBD2	TRBJ2-2	.	TGTGCCAGCAGTGAGTTTAGGCTAGCGGGGTCCGGGGAGCTGTTTTTT	CASSEFRLAGSGELFF
TRBV6-1	.	TRBJ2-5	.	TGTGCCAGCAGTGAACGGGTTCTCGGAGAGACCCAGTACTTC	CASSERVLGETQYF
TRBV12-3/TRBV12-4	.	TRBJ1-2	.	TGTGCCAGCAGTTTTCCGGGATACTATGGCTACACCTTC	CASSFPGYYGYTF
TRBV7-9	.	TRBJ1-2	few	TGTGCCAGCACCACTCAGCGGGTTAACTATGGCTACACCTTC	CASTTQRVNYGYTF
TRBV29-1	TRBD2	TRBJ2-2	.	TGCAGCGTTCTAGCGGGGGGGTCGGGCACCGGGGAGCTGTTTTTT	CSVLAGGSGTGELFF
TRBV6-1	.	TRBJ1-4	.	TGTGCCAGCAGACGTGCAGGGCCGACTAATGAAAAACTGTTTTTT	CASRRAGPTNEKLFF
TRBV27	TRBD1	TRBJ1-1	.	TGTGCCAGCAGTTTTCGACAGGGTGCCCTATCCGCTGAAGCTTTCTTT	CASSFRQGALSAEAFF
TRBV2	.	TRBJ1-1	.	TGTGCCAGCAATCTAGACACTGAAGCTTTCTTT	CASNLDTEAFF
TRBV28	.	TRBJ1-6	.	TGTGCCAGCAGGCTCGGGAATTCACCCCTCCACTTT	CASRLGNSPLHF
TRBV18	.	TRBJ1-5	.	TGTGCCAGCTCAGTGGGGGGGGCGAGCAATCAGCCCCAGCATTTT	CASSVGGASNQPQHF
TRBV15	TRBD1	TRBJ1-2	.	TGTGCCACCAGCAGAGGGGACAGCGGAACCCCCTATGGCTACACCTTC	CATSRGDSGTPYGYTF
TRBV3-1/TRBV3-2	.	TRBJ1-2	.	TGTGCCAGCAGCCAGGACCAGGGTATCTATGGCTACACCTTC	CASSQDQGIYGYTF
TRBV3-1/TRBV3-2	.	TRBJ1-1	.	TGTGCCAGCAGCTACCGAAGGGGGGAAGCTTTCTTT	CASSYRRGEAFF
TRBV7-8	.	TRBJ1-2	.	TGTGCCAGCAGTACTCCGAACTATGGCTACACCTTC	CASSTPNYGYTF
TRBV4-1	.	TRBJ2-2	once	TGCGCCAGCAGCCCCTCGAGGCCGAGCACCGGGGAGCTGTTTTTT	CASSPSRPSTGELFF
TRBV28	TRBD1	TRBJ1-2	once	TGTGCCAGCAGTCCGACCGGGACAGTCTATGGCTACACCTTC	CASSPTGTVYGYTF
TRBV5-1	.	TRBJ2-3	.	TGCGCCAGCAGCTTGGGAGGGGGGGCCGGCACAGATACGCAGTATTTT	CASSLGGGAGTDTQYF
TRBV27	.	TRBJ2-7	.	TGTGCCAGCAGTTTATCAGCACTCTCCTACGAGCAGTACTTC	CASSLSALSYEQYF
TRBV21-1	.	TRBJ1-6	.	TGTGCCAGCAGCAATGCTCCAGGGGGCCAATTCTATAATTCACCCCTCCACTTT	CASSNAPGGQFYNSPLHF
TRBV19	TRBD1	TRBJ2-3	.	TGTGCCAGTAGTTCCGGGACAGGGAGTCGAACGCAGTATTTT	CASSSGTGSRTQYF
TRBV5-5	TRBD2	TRBJ2-5	.	TGTGCCAGCTCGGGTAGCGGGGCGCTTCAAGAGACCCAGTACTTC	CASSGSGALQETQYF
TRBV4-3	TRBD2	TRBJ2-5	.	TGCGCCAGCAGCCAAGACGGAATAGCGGGGGGGCAAGAGACCCAGTACTTC	CASSQDGIAGGQETQYF
TRBV4-2	TRBD1	TRBJ1-6	.	TGTGCCAGCAGCCAAGAGCGCGGGACAGGTAATTCACCCCTCCACTTT	CASSQERGTGNSPLHF
TRBV10-3	.	TRBJ1-5	once	TGTGCCATCAGTGGACAGGAATTTAGCAATCAGCCCCAGCATTTT	CAISGQEFSNQPQHF
TRBV6-5	.	TRBJ1-5	.	TGTGCCAGCAGTTACGGGGGGAATCAGCCCCAGCATTTT	CASSYGGNQPQHF
TRBV7-9	.	TRBJ1-5	.	TGTGCCAGCAGCGCAGGGGAATATCAGCCCCAGCATTTT	CASSAGEYQPQHF
TRBV18	TRBD1	TRBJ1-2	.	TGTGCCAGCTCACCTACACAGGGGGCCCAGTCTGGGAATAGTGATGGCTACACCTTC	CASSPTQGAQSGNSDGYTF
TRBV7-3	TRBD1	TRBJ2-6	.	TGTGCCAGCAGCTTAATAGGGACAGGGGTATTGTCTGGGGCCAACGTCCTGACTTTC	CASSLIGTGVLSGANVLTF
TRBV28	TRBD2	TRBJ2-1	.	TGTGCCAGCCTCCCAGGTAGCGGGGGGCCCTACAATGAGCAGTTCTTC	CASLPGSGGPYNEQFF
TRBV9	.	TRBJ2-2	.	TGTGCCAGCAGCGTGAGGTCGGGGGACGGGGAGCTGTTTTTT	CASSVRSGDGELFF
TRBV6-5	TRBD1	TRBJ2-3	.	TGTGCCAGCAGTCGGACAGGTCCCCCAGATACGCAGTATTTT	CASSRTGPPDTQYF
TRBV24-1	.	TRBJ2-3	.	TGTGCCACCAGTGATCCAGGGCTCGCGACGCAGTATTTT	CATSDPGLATQYF